Shown below are 6 T cell receptor beta chains from a single sample sequenced in a study of cytomegalovirus exposure and HLA in healthy donors. Data came from immunoSEQ multiplex PCR; TCRdb stores just in-frame clones and leaves some out. The table shows 65,000 or so clones, with roughly 94% occurring only once. The specimen was PBMCs. These receptors originate from a man younger than 30 in good health and CMV-seropositive.

The V call is TRBV7-8, the J call TRBJ1-1, with no clear D. Trimming left V 1 base short and J 0 bases short, with 12 bases between. CDR3 length: 16 residues. From germline, CDR1 is SGHVS and CDR2 FQNEAQ. The CDR3 coding sequence is TGTGCCAGCAGCTTAGGGGCAGCCTACTTGAACACTGAAGCTTTCTTT. Amino acids: CASSLGAAYLNTEAFF.

The gene calls are TRBV11-3 and TRBJ1-1; 9 bases agree with TRBD1. Unmatched junction bases numbered 12, after V lost 5 bases and J lost 8 bases. The CDR3 has 15 residues. Germline CDR1 SGHNT, CDR2 YENEEA. The CDR3 sequence is CASSPGTGNRAEAFF. CDR3 sequence (DNA): TGTGCCAGCAGCCCCGGGACAGGGAATAGGGCAGAAGCTTTCTTT.

This rearrangement joins TRBV28 to TRBJ2-4, with 7 nucleotides matching TRBD1. This CDR3 region has 16 residues. V lost 4 bases, J lost 0 bases, and 6 bases stayed unmatched. Germline V gene data show CDR1 as MDHEN and CDR2 as SYDVKM. The CDR3: CASSYGDSLAKNIQYF. The CDR3 region has the DNA TGTGCCAGCAGTTACGGGGACAGTTTAGCCAAAAACATTCAGTACTTC.

The V gene is TRBV2, the J gene TRBJ1-2; TRBD1 agrees at 9 bases. From germline, CDR1 is SNHLY and CDR2 FYNNEI. The CDR3 extends over 15 amino acids. V shed 7 bases and J 2 bases; nucleotides not matched to a gene: 8. CDR3 DNA sequence: TGTGCCAGCACCGGAGGACAGGGGAAAAACTATGGCTACACCTTC. It translates to CASTGGQGKNYGYTF.

The rearrangement uses TRBV10-3 and TRBJ1-3; 8 bases map to TRBD1. The V gene's germline CDR1 is ENHRY and CDR2 SYGVKD. Germline trimming cut 8 bases from V and 4 bases from J; bases unmatched to any gene: 10. The CDR3 sequence is 15 residues long. CDR3 DNA: TGTGCCATCGGTGGACAGGGTTCAATCGGAAACACCATATATTTT. Encoded protein: CAIGGQGSIGNTIYF.

The rearrangement joins TRBV6-6 to TRBJ2-1, with 13 positions matching TRBD2. CDR1 MNHNY and CDR2 SVGAGI come from the germline V gene (reference sequence). The CDR3 loop spans 16 amino acids. Germline trimming cut 7 bases from V and 3 bases from J; bases unmatched to any gene: 6. CDR3 sequence: CASKITSGRDYNEQFF. DNA for the CDR3: TGTGCCAGCAAGATTACTAGCGGGAGGGACTACAATGAGCAGTTCTTC.